The 3 T cell receptor beta chains below were found in one sample sequenced in a study of T cells in Graves' hyperthyroidism and ophthalmopathy (dated by TCRdb to about 2019). Libraries were made using multiplex PCR. Sequencing used an Illumina HiSeq 2000. The TCR beta CDR3 regions were amplified from RNA transcripts. A first-round RT-PCR of the TCR CDR3 used the HTBI primer set with the Qiagen OneStep RT-PCR kit. In TCRdb, the public reads were trimmed at Q25 with fastp and aligned with MiXCR, with productive beta chains retained. Each record represents a unique CDR3 protein, reported with the most common genes and DNA among its rows. The sample has about 46,000 distinct CDR3 sequences on record, around half of them singletons. The ten largest clonotypes hold under 35% of the sample. Sequenced: peripheral blood or thyroid tissue (not recorded which). All receptors come from a woman aged 45-59 years with Graves' hyperthyroidism.

The chain combines TRBV4-3 with TRBJ2-3; TRBD1 is a possible D gene (6 bases). This CDR3 has 16 residues. V gave up 2 bases and J gave up 5 bases, with 17 bases separating them. Germline V gene lookup returns CDR1 LGHNA and CDR2 YSLEER. CDR3: CASSQNMQGSGDTQYF. CDR3 bases: TGCGCCAGCAGCCAAAATATGCAGGGGAGTGGAGATACGCAGTATTTT.

Ten or more counts support this clonotype. The chain carries TRBV7-9 and TRBJ1-2, with D possibly matching TRBD1 (6 bases). Trimming cost V 5 bases and J 0 bases, with 13 bases left between them. Germline loops: CDR1 SEHNR, CDR2 FQNEAQ (reference sequence). The CDR3 covers 15 residues. CDR3 amino acids: CASSPGQLSNYGYTF. The CDR3 region has the DNA TGTGCCAGCAGCCCCGGACAGCTATCTAACTATGGCTACACCTTC.

This clonotype was seen at least ten times. The V gene is TRBV24-1, the J gene TRBJ2-3, with D perhaps TRBD1 (5 bases). Germline lookup yields CDR1 KGHDR and CDR2 SFDVKD. CDR3 length: 13 amino acids. Trimming removed 7 bases at V and 4 bases at J, with 11 bases between. As DNA, the CDR3 is TGTGCCACCAGAAAGGGGATGTCAGATACGCAGTATTTT. As protein: CATRKGMSDTQYF.